A single sample gave rise to the 10 T cell receptor beta chains below, sequenced in a study of blood T cell repertoires in COVID-19. Data came from immunoSEQ multiplex PCR; TCRdb stores just in-frame clones and leaves some out. The sample contains more than 65,000 clones, about 79% of which appear only once. Sequenced material: peripheral blood. These receptor sequences come from a woman aged 45-59 years with acute or convalescent COVID-19.

V is TRBV19 and J is TRBJ2-7; 7 positions agree with TRBD1. CDR3 length: 18 amino acids. Germline V gene sequence: CDR1 LNHDA, CDR2 SQIVND (reference sequence). J gave up 0 bases and V 2 bases, and 13 bases lay outside the gene matches. CDR3 in DNA: TGTGCCAGTAGTATAACACTCCCCTCACAGGGGACCTCCTACGAGCAGTACTTC. Translated: CASSITLPSQGTSYEQYF. The whole variable domain, filled in from reference TRBV19 and TRBJ2-7, reads DGGITQSPKYLFRKEGQNVTLSCEQNLNHDAMYWYRQDPGQGLRLIYYSQIVNDFQKGDIAEGYSVSREKKESFPLTVTSAQKNPTAFYLCASSITLPSQGTSYEQYFGPGTRLTVT.

The chain employs TRBV19 and TRBJ2-5; 8 bases agree with TRBD1. The CDR3 contains 15 residues. CDR1 and CDR2 (germline): LNHDA, SQIVND (reference sequence). The junction had 6 bases not matched to a gene; V was cut back by 4 bases and J by 2 bases. Here the CDR3 reads CASSKTGGGQETQYF. In DNA form, the CDR3 reads TGTGCCAGTAGTAAAACAGGGGGTGGGCAAGAGACCCAGTACTTC.

This clone came up once. J is TRBJ1-3 and V is TRBV5-6, with D possibly being TRBD1 (5 bases). Germline lookup yields CDR1 SGHDT and CDR2 YYEEEE. Trimming took 3 bases from V and 2 from J, leaving 9 bases between them. This CDR3 has 14 amino acids. The DNA for the CDR3 is TGTGCCAGCAGCTCGGGGGAAACTGGAAACACCATATATTTT. The encoded protein is CASSSGETGNTIYF. The variable domain in full, with the rest retrieved from reference TRBV5-6 and TRBJ1-3, is DAGVTQSPTHLIKTRGQQVTLRCSPKSGHDTVSWYQQALGQGPQFIFQYYEEEERQRGNFPDRFSGHQFPNYSSELNVNALLLGDSALYLCASSSGETGNTIYFGEGSWLTVV.

This clone has a handful of counts. The chain is built from TRBV19 and TRBJ1-6; possible D gene TRBD1, 6 bases. V gave up 5 bases and J gave up 7 bases, with 9 bases separating them. The CDR3 runs to 13 residues. CDR1 and CDR2 (germline): LNHDA, SQIVND (reference sequence). The CDR3, as DNA: TGTGCCAGTAGTTTGAGGGGGAATTCACCCCTCCACTTT. It translates to CASSLRGNSPLHF. Full variable domain (remainder filled in from reference TRBV19 and TRBJ1-6): DGGITQSPKYLFRKEGQNVTLSCEQNLNHDAMYWYRQDPGQGLRLIYYSQIVNDFQKGDIAEGYSVSREKKESFPLTVTSAQKNPTAFYLCASSLRGNSPLHFGNGTRLTVT.

CDR3 nucleotides: TGTGCCAGCAGCATATGGATGGGAAGGGGCTCCGAGCAGTACTTC. Protein sequence: CASSIWMGRGSEQYF. V is TRBV5-6 and J is TRBJ2-7; D is perhaps TRBD1 (5 bases). The CDR3 extends over 15 amino acids. The V end was cut by 4 bases, the J end by 6 bases, with 20 bases between. From germline, CDR1 is SGHDT and CDR2 YYEEEE.

The genes are TRBV25-1 and TRBJ2-2, with D perhaps TRBD1 (6 bases). V shed 5 bases and J shed 1 base, with 8 bases lying between them. The V gene's germline CDR1 is MGHDK and CDR2 SYGVNS. The CDR3 has 14 residues. The CDR3 sequence is CASSLTGNTGELFF. The CDR3 DNA follows: TGTGCCAGCAGTTTGACAGGGAACACCGGGGAGCTGTTTTTT.

The chain has TRBV12-3 or TRBV12-4 and TRBJ2-2; 7 nucleotides align to TRBD1. The junction had 4 bases not matched to a gene; V was cut back by 6 bases and J by 6 bases. The CDR3 spans 13 residues. The CDR3 reads CASRYRGAGELFF. The CDR3 DNA reads as TGTGCCAGCAGGTACAGGGGCGCCGGGGAGCTGTTTTTT.

This rearrangement joins TRBV24-1 to TRBJ2-1; 12 bases align to TRBD2. Per the germline V gene, CDR1 is KGHDR and CDR2 is SFDVKD. The CDR3 covers 16 residues. V shed 4 bases and J 5 bases; nucleotides not matched to a gene: 5. In nucleotides, the CDR3 is TGTGCCACCAGTGACCAGCTAGCGGGAGGGCACAATGAGCAGTTCTTC. Translated: CATSDQLAGGHNEQFF.

The genes are TRBV2 and TRBJ2-1; 8 positions agree with TRBD2. This CDR3 spans 14 amino acids. Per germline, CDR1 SNHLY and CDR2 FYNNEI. Germline trimming cut 6 bases from V and 9 bases from J; bases unmatched to any gene: 10. This CDR3 is CASRGVAGLGEQFF. CDR3 sequence (DNA): TGTGCCAGCAGGGGGGTAGCGGGACTTGGTGAGCAGTTCTTC. Supplemented by reference TRBV2 and TRBJ2-1, the full variable domain reads EPEVTQTPSHQVTQMGQEVILRCVPISNHLYFYWYRQILGQKVEFLVSFYNNEISEKSEIFDDQFSVERPDGSNFTLKIRSTKLEDSAMYFCASRGVAGLGEQFFGPGTRLTVL.

The rearrangement uses TRBV19 and TRBJ1-3; D unresolved. CDR1 is LNHDA and CDR2 is SQIVND in the germline V gene (reference sequence). This CDR3 contains 15 residues. Between the trimmed V and J ends, which lost 5 bases and 0 bases, there was a span of 11 bases. CDR3 coding DNA: TGTGCCAGTAGTTTGGGGAGCAGCTCTGGAAACACCATATATTTT. Protein: CASSLGSSSGNTIYF. The variable domain in full, completed from reference TRBV19 and TRBJ1-3, reads DGGITQSPKYLFRKEGQNVTLSCEQNLNHDAMYWYRQDPGQGLRLIYYSQIVNDFQKGDIAEGYSVSREKKESFPLTVTSAQKNPTAFYLCASSLGSSSGNTIYFGEGSWLTVV.